A few counts support the clone carrying this TCR beta chain. Its antigen is not known. Time point meaning: newly diagnosed GD, antithyroid drugs for less than 3 months. With RNA extracted from PBMCs as input, the TCR library was made. V lost 5 bases and J 0 bases, leaving 5 bases between the germline ends. The germline gives CDR1 SGHTA, CDR2 FQGNSA. This CDR3 is 12 amino acids long. This specimen comes from a study of regulatory T cells in long-lasting Graves disease. Whole-study context: Freshly diagnosed Graves' patients had used antithyroid drugs for under 3 months. Notes on the study in general: Persistent Graves' disease cases displayed lower TCR diversity than newly diagnosed ones.

The TCR beta library used iRepertoire HTBI primers with Arm-PCR amplification of CDR3. MiXCR, applied by TCRdb to the multiplex PCR reads, yields one record per CDR3 protein. Of hundreds of thousands of distinct CDR3 sequences in the sample, 16% were seen once. These data also featured in a second study, about T cells in Graves' hyperthyroidism and ophthalmopathy.

The specimen comprised peripheral blood mononuclear cells (PBMCs), sampled at new diagnosis, from a patient treated with antithyroid drugs. This rearrangement joins TRBV7-2 to TRBJ2-7; no firm D call. The source of this sequence is a middle-aged man with Graves disease. CDR3 coding DNA: TGTGCCAGCAGCGCACACTCCTACGAGCAGTACTTC. Translated, it gives CASSAHSYEQYF.